This entry describes one TCR beta chain. This specimen belongs to a study of blood T cell repertoires in COVID-19. Study as a whole: Acute-phase and convalescent COVID-19 samples originated in the United States, Italy and Spain. PBMCs, B-cell-depleted T cells, or T cells provided the cDNA or gDNA that made up the material.

Some clones are missing from TCRdb's copy, which holds only in-frame ones; the method was immunoSEQ multiplex PCR. The sample includes about 230,000 clones, over 75% of them seen just once. V shed 7 bases and J 4 bases; nucleotides not matched to a gene: 5. The CDR3 is made up of 13 amino acids. The clonotype originates from an elderly woman with acute or convalescent COVID-19. Sequenced: peripheral blood. This chain links TRBV12-3 or TRBV12-4 with TRBJ1-2; 8 positions agree with TRBD1. In DNA form, the CDR3 reads TGTGCCAGCACCTCACAGGGGGTCTATGGCTACACCTTC. It yields the protein CASTSQGVYGYTF.